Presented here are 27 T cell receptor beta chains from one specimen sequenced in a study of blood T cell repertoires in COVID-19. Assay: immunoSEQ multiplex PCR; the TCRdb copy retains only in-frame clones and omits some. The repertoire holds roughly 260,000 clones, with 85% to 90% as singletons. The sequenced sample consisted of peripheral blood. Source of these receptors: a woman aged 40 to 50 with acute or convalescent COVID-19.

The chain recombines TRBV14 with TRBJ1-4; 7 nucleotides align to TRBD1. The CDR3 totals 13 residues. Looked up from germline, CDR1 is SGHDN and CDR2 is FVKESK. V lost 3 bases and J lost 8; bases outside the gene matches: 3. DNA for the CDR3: TGTGCCAGCAGCCATTCAGGGGGGGAAAAACTGTTTTTT. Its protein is CASSHSGGEKLFF.

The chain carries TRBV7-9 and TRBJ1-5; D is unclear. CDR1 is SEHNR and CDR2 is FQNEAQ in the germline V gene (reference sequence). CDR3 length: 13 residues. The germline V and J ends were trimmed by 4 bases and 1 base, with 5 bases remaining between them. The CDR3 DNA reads TGTGCCAGCAGCTACAGCAGCAATCAGCCCCAGCATTTT. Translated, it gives CASSYSSNQPQHF.

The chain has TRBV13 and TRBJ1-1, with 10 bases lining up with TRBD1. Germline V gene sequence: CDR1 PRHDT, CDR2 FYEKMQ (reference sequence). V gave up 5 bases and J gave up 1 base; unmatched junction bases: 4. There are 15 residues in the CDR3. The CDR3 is CASSGGTGANTEAFF. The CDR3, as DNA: TGTGCCAGCAGCGGGGGGACAGGGGCGAACACTGAAGCTTTCTTT.

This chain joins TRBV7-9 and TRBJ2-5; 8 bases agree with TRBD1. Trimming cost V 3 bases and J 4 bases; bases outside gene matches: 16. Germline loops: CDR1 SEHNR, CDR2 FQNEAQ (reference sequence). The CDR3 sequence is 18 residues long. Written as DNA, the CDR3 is TGTGCCAGCAGCTTCTCGGGGGTGGGACAGGACGTCCGAGAGACCCAGTACTTC. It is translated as CASSFSGVGQDVRETQYF.

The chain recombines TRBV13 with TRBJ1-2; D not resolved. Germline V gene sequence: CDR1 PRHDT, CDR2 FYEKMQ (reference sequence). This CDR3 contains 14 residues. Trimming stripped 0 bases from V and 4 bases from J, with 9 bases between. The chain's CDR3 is CASSLGKRSYGYTF. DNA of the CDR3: TGTGCCAGCAGCTTAGGCAAGCGTAGCTATGGCTACACCTTC.

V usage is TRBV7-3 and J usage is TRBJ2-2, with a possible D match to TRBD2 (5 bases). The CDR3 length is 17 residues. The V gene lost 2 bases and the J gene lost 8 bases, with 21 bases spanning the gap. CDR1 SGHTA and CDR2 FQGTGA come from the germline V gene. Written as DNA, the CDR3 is TGTGCCAGCAGCTTAGGATCCCCGGGTACCGGCGGGGGGGAGCTGTTTTTT. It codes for CASSLGSPGTGGGELFF.

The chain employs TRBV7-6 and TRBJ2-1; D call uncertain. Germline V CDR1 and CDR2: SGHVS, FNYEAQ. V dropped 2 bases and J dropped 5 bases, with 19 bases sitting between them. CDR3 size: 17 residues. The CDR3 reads CASSLIRGRGANNEQFF. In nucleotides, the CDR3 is TGTGCCAGCAGCTTAATACGCGGCAGAGGAGCCAACAATGAGCAGTTCTTC.

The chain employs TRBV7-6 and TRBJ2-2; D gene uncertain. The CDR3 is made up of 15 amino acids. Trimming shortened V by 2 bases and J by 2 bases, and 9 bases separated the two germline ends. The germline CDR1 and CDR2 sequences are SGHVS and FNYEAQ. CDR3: CASSLLPTNTGELFF. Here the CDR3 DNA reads TGTGCCAGCAGCTTATTACCCACTAACACCGGGGAGCTGTTTTTT.

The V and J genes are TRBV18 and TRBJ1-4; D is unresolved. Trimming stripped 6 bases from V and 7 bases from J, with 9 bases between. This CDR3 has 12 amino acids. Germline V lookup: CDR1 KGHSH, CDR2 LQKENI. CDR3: CASSPVGEKLFF. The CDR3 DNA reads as TGTGCCAGCTCCCCCGTCGGTGAAAAACTGTTTTTT.

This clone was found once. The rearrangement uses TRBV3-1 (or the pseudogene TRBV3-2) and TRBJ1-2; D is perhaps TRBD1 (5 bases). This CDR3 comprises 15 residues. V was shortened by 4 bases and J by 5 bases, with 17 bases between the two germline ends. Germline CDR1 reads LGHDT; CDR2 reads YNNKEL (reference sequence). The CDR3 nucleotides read TGTGCCAGCAGCCCCGCCCAAGGGGCGAGGTATGGCTACACCTTC. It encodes CASSPAQGARYGYTF.

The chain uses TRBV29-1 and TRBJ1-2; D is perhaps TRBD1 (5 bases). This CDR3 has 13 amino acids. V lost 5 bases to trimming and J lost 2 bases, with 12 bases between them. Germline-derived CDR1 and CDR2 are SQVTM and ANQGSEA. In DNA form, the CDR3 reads TGCAGCGTTCGCTCGACAGCAAACTATGGCTACACCTTC. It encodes CSVRSTANYGYTF.

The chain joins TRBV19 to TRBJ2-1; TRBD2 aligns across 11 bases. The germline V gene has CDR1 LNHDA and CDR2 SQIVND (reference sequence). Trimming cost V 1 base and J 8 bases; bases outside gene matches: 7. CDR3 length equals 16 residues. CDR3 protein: CASSIAGLAGMDEQFF. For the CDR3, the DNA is TGTGCCAGTAGTATAGCTGGACTAGCGGGTATGGATGAGCAGTTCTTC. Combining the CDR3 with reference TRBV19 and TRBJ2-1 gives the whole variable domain DGGITQSPKYLFRKEGQNVTLSCEQNLNHDAMYWYRQDPGQGLRLIYYSQIVNDFQKGDIAEGYSVSREKKESFPLTVTSAQKNPTAFYLCASSIAGLAGMDEQFFGPGTRLTVL.

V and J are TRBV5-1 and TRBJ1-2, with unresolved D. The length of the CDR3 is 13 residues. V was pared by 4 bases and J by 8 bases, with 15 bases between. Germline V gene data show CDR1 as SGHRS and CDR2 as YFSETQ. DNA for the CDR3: TGCGCCAGCAGCCCCAGTTTATCAAAAGGCTACACCTTC. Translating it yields CASSPSLSKGYTF.

CDR3 region: CAWSPRGYGYTF. In nucleotides, the CDR3 is TGTGCCTGGAGCCCCCGGGGGTATGGCTACACCTTC. The chain is built from TRBV30 and TRBJ1-2; possible D gene TRBD1, 5 bases. V was clipped by 3 bases and J by 5 bases, with 10 bases between them. Per germline, CDR1 GTSNPN and CDR2 SVGIG (reference sequence). The CDR3 has 12 amino acids.

CDR3 sequence: CAWSQGQIEAFF. The CDR3 DNA reads as TGTGCCTGGAGCCAGGGACAAATTGAAGCTTTCTTT. This sequence joins TRBV30 and TRBJ1-1; possibly TRBD1 for D (6 bases). There are 12 residues in the CDR3. Trimming took off 3 bases at V and 7 bases at J, with 12 bases between the two ends. Germline-derived CDR1 and CDR2 are GTSNPN and SVGIG (reference sequence). Looking up the rest from reference TRBV30 and TRBJ1-1 gives the full variable domain: SQTIHQWPATLVQPVGSPLSLECTVEGTSNPNLYWYRQAAGRGLQLLFYSVGIGQISSEVPQNLSASRPQDRQFILSSKKLLLSDSGFYLCAWSQGQIEAFFGQGTRLTVV.

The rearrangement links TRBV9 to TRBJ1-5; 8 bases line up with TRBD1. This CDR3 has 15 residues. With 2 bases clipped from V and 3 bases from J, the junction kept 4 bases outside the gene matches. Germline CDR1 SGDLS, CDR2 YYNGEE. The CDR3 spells CASSVGQGANQPQHF. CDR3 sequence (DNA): TGTGCCAGCAGCGTTGGTCAGGGGGCCAATCAGCCCCAGCATTTT.

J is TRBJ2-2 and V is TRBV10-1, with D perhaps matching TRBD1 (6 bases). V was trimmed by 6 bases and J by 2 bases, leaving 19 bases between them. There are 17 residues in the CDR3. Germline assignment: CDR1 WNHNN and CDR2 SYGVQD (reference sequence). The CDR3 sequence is CASSDLRGTDNTGELFF. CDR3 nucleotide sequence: TGCGCCAGCAGCGACCTTAGGGGGACGGATAACACCGGGGAGCTGTTTTTT.

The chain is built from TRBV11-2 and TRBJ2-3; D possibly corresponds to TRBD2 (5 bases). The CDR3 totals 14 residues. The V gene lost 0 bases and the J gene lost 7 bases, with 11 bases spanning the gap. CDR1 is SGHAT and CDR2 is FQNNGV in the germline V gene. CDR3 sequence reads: CASSLEGRAHTQYF. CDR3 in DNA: TGTGCCAGCAGCTTAGAAGGGCGGGCCCATACGCAGTATTTT.

CDR3 protein: CASSVETGGWDTQYF. CDR3 sequence (DNA): TGTGCCAGCAGCGTAGAAACAGGGGGTTGGGATACGCAGTATTTT. V gene TRBV9 combines with J gene TRBJ2-3; 8 bases agree with TRBD1. The CDR3 runs to 15 residues. Trimming removed 0 bases from V and 6 bases from J; junction bases left unmatched: 6. CDR1 and CDR2 (germline): SGDLS, YYNGEE.

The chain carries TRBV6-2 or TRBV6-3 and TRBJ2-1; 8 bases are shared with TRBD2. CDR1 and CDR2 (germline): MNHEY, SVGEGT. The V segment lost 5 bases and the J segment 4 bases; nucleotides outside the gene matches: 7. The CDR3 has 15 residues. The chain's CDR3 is CASSPRGGWYNEQFF. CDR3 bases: TGTGCCAGCAGTCCCCGGGGGGGGTGGTACAATGAGCAGTTCTTC.

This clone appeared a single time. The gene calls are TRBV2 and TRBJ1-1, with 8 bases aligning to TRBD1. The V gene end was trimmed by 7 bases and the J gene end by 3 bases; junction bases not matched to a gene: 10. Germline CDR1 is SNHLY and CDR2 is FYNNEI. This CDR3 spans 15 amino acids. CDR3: CASKQGVIWDTEAFF. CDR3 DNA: TGTGCCAGCAAACAGGGGGTTATATGGGACACTGAAGCTTTCTTT.

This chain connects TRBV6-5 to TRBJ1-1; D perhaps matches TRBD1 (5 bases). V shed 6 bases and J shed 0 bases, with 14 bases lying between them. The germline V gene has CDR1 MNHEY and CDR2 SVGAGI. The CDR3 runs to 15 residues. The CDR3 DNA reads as TGTGCCAGCAGCTATGACAGCCTTATGAACACTGAAGCTTTCTTT. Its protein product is CASSYDSLMNTEAFF.

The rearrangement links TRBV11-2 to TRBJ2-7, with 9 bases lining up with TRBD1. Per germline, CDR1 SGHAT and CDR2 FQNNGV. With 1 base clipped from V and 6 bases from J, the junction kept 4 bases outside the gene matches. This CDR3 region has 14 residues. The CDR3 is CASSLGRDRVEQYV. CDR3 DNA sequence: TGTGCCAGCAGCTTAGGGCGGGACAGGGTCGAGCAGTACGTC.

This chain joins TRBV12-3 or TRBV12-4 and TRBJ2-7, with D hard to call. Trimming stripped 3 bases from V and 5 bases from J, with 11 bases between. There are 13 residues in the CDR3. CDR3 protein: CASSFSQLNEQYV. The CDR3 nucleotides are TGTGCCAGCAGTTTCTCACAGCTCAACGAGCAGTACGTC.

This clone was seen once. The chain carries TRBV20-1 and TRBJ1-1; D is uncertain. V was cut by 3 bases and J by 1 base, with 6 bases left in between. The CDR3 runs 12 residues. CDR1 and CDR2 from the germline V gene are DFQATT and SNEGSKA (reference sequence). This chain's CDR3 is CSASIRNTEAFF. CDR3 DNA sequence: TGCAGTGCTAGTATCAGGAACACTGAAGCTTTCTTT.

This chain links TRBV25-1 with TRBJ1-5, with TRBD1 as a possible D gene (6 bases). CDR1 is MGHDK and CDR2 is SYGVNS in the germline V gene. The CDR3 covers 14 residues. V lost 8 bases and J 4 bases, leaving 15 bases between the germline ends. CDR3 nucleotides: TGTGCCAGCGTTACAGGGTATTGGAATCAGCCCCAGCATTTT. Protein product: CASVTGYWNQPQHF. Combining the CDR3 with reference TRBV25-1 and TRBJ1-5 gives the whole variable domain EADIYQTPRYLVIGTGKKITLECSQTMGHDKMYWYQQDPGMELHLIHYSYGVNSTEKGDLSSESTVSRIRTEHFPLTLESARPSHTSQYLCASVTGYWNQPQHFGDGTRLSIL.

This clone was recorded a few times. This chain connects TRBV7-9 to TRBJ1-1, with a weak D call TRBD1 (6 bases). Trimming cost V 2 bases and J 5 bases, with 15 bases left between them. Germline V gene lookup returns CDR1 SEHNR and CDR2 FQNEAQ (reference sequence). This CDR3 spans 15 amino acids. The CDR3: CASSLPQGRGTEAFF. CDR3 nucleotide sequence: TGTGCCAGCAGCTTACCGCAGGGGAGAGGAACTGAAGCTTTCTTT.